Shown below are 7 T cell receptor beta chains from a single sample sequenced in a study of Ad26.COV2.S vaccination and SARS-CoV-2 variants. Treatment here: around 19 received Ad26.COV2.S at low or high dose, single or two shots; a few received placebo; per-sample allocation not given. Collection of samples fell on day 63 after the first vaccine or placebo injection. The repertoire was sequenced with immunoSEQ multiplex PCR; TCRdb's copy has only in-frame clones and lacks some. The table shows around 310,000 clones, with around 90% occurring only once. The sequencing used peripheral blood, collected in a trial of Ad26.COV2.S vaccine versus placebo. Source of these receptors: a person between 18 and 65 years old who received the Ad26.COV2.S COVID-19 vaccine or a placebo.

The rearrangement uses TRBV18 and TRBJ2-1; TRBD2 matches at 8 bases. Trimming took 3 bases from V and 3 from J; bases not matched to a gene: 7. This CDR3 region has 16 residues. Germline values: CDR1 KGHSH, CDR2 LQKENI. The DNA of the CDR3 is TGTGCCAGCTCACCTCCAACCGGGAGGGGCTACAATGAGCAGTTCTTC. The encoded protein is CASSPPTGRGYNEQFF.

The DNA of the CDR3 is TGTGCCAGCAGTTCACTAGCGGATACGCAGTATTTT. The encoded protein is CASSSLADTQYF. The rearrangement joins TRBV7-9 to TRBJ2-3, with TRBD2 matching 7 bases. This CDR3 is 12 amino acids long. Germline lookup yields CDR1 SEHNR and CDR2 FQNEAQ (reference sequence). Unmatched junction bases numbered 3, after V lost 6 bases and J lost 6 bases.

The chain combines TRBV29-1 with TRBJ1-4, with TRBD1 matching over 9 bases. There are 13 residues in the CDR3. With V trimmed by 7 bases and J by 8 bases, 8 bases remained unmatched. Germline CDR1 is SQVTM and CDR2 is ANQGSEA. The CDR3 coding sequence is TGCAGCGCCCGGACAGGGGTATTGGAAAAACTGTTTTTT. Protein: CSARTGVLEKLFF.

This clone showed up just once. V and J are TRBV19 and TRBJ2-2; weak D call: TRBD2 (6 bases). V dropped 7 bases and J dropped 0 bases, with 12 bases sitting between them. The CDR3 runs to 15 residues. Looked up from germline, CDR1 is LNHDA and CDR2 is SQIVND (reference sequence). The CDR3: CASTSSGANTGELFF. The CDR3 DNA sequence: TGTGCCAGTACCTCGTCGGGGGCGAACACCGGGGAGCTGTTTTTT.

About this clone itself: The germline gene is not matched at one end of the junction; a read error may be the cause. The genes are TRBV7-9 and TRBJ1-2; tentatively, D is TRBD1 (5 bases). This CDR3 has 13 amino acids. Per the germline V gene, CDR1 is SEHNR and CDR2 is FQNEAQ (reference sequence). The CDR3: CASSLGDLEISVF. CDR3 in DNA: TGTGCCAGCAGCTTAGGGGACCTGGAGATTTCTGTCTTC.

The chain has TRBV19 and TRBJ1-1; 11 positions agree with TRBD1. The CDR3 is made up of 19 amino acids. V shed 3 bases and J 7 bases; nucleotides not matched to a gene: 19. The germline V gene encodes CDR1 LNHDA and CDR2 SQIVND (reference sequence). The CDR3 DNA reads as TGTGCCAGTAGTATGGGACAGGGGGAGATCTTTGCTTTGAGAAGTGAAGCTTTCTTT. Protein: CASSMGQGEIFALRSEAFF. The full variable domain, with the rest looked up from reference TRBV19 and TRBJ1-1, is DGGITQSPKYLFRKEGQNVTLSCEQNLNHDAMYWYRQDPGQGLRLIYYSQIVNDFQKGDIAEGYSVSREKKESFPLTVTSAQKNPTAFYLCASSMGQGEIFALRSEAFFGQGTRLTVV.

The chain joins TRBV12-3 or TRBV12-4 to TRBJ2-2; the D is unclear. Trimming left V 4 bases short and J 6 bases short, with 9 bases between. This CDR3 is built from 13 residues. In nucleotides, the CDR3 is TGTGCCAGCAGTTATTTAGGTTCCGGGGAGCTGTTTTTT. Translation gives CASSYLGSGELFF.